This is a list of T cell receptor beta chains from one sample in a study of spatial heterogeneity in lung cancer. TCRdb redid the calling of the 5' RACE reads with MiXCR, one entry per CDR3 protein. The sample consists of about 27,000 distinct CDR3 sequences, more than 5.5% of them appearing once. The sample was lung tumor tissue, taken at surgery. The origin of the receptors is a male donor with early-stage non-small cell lung cancer. Both conserved end residues are part of each CDR3. D genes are given only for firm matches. Size tells how often a clone was seen (once, few, many) or the class of an expanded clone, and some rows leave it out.

V gene	D gene	clone size	J gene	CDR3 DNA	CDR3 protein
TRBV6-2/TRBV6-3	TRBD2	many	TRBJ2-5	TGTGCCAGCAGTTACATGCGGGGGGGACTCCAAGAGACCCAGTACTTC	CASSYMRGGLQETQYF
TRBV28	-	few	TRBJ2-7	TGTGCCAGCAGTTTTTACCCCGAAAGGGTCTACGAGCAGTACTTC	CASSFYPERVYEQYF
TRBV4-3	TRBD1	many	TRBJ2-4	TGCGCCAGCAGCCTTAGGACAGGGGAAGGCATTCAGTACTTC	CASSLRTGEGIQYF
TRBV6-5	-	many	TRBJ2-6	TGTGCCAGCAGTTATGGGTTCTCTGGGGCCAACGTCCTGACTTTC	CASSYGFSGANVLTF
TRBV5-6	-	many	TRBJ1-1	TGTGCCAGCAGTTACCCTGGCGGGGCCCTGTCCCAGACCACTGAAGCTTTCTTT	CASSYPGGALSQTTEAFF
TRBV20-1	-	few	TRBJ2-2	TGCAGTACCGTTGGGAACACCGGGGAGCTGTTTTTT	CSTVGNTGELFF
TRBV11-2	-	many	TRBJ2-7	TGTGCCAGCAGCTTAACACTCGCGGTCGAGCAGTACTTC	CASSLTLAVEQYF
TRBV12-3/TRBV12-4	-	few	TRBJ1-1	TGTGCCAGCAGTCGTACAGGGCTCACTGAAGCTTTCTTT	CASSRTGLTEAFF
TRBV3-1	-	many	TRBJ2-5	TGTGCCAGCAGCCCCCTGGGGGGGGCTGGGACCCAGTACTTC	CASSPLGGAGTQYF
TRBV6-5	-	few	TRBJ2-1	TGTGCCAGCAGTTACGGGCGAAATGAGCAGTTCTTC	CASSYGRNEQFF
TRBV7-8	-	-	TRBJ2-6	TGTGCCAGCAGCTTAGCTGGGGCCAACGTCCTGACTTTC	CASSLAGANVLTF
TRBV6-5	TRBD1	many	TRBJ2-7	TGTGCCAGCAGTCGGGACAGAACGATTTACGAGCAGTACTTC	CASSRDRTIYEQYF
TRBV4-3	-	many	TRBJ1-6	TGCGCCAGCAGCCCCAGTACACGGTATAATTCACCCCTCCACTTT	CASSPSTRYNSPLHF
TRBV20-1	-	few	TRBJ2-3	TGCAGTGCAGGGGGTACAGATACGCAGTATTTT	CSAGGTDTQYF
TRBV20-1	TRBD2	-	TRBJ2-1	TGCAGTGCCAGAAGCGGGGGGGAGAAGTACAATGAGCAGTTCTTC	CSARSGGEKYNEQFF
TRBV12-3/TRBV12-4	-	many	TRBJ1-6	TGTGCCAGCAGTTTGACAGGCCAATCACCCCTCCACTTT	CASSLTGQSPLHF
TRBV29-1	-	many	TRBJ2-2	TGCAGCGCCCAAACTTCCCTTTTAACCGGGGAGCTGTTTTTT	CSAQTSLLTGELFF
TRBV6-5	TRBD2	large	TRBJ2-5	TGTGCCAGCAGCACCCCTGGGACTAGCGGGGTATTCCAAGAGACCCAGTACTTC	CASSTPGTSGVFQETQYF
TRBV15	TRBD1	-	TRBJ1-1	TGTGCCACCAGCAGAGATCGACAGGGGGTGAACCCCACTGAAGCTTTCTTT	CATSRDRQGVNPTEAFF
TRBV29-1	-	-	TRBJ2-5	TGCAGCGTGGGTAACCAAGAGACCCAGTACTTC	CSVGNQETQYF
TRBV20-1	-	many	TRBJ2-7	TGCAGTGCTAGGGGTGTTCAGGTTACCTCCTACGAGCAGTACTTC	CSARGVQVTSYEQYF
TRBV27	TRBD2	many	TRBJ2-5	TGTGCCAGCAGTTTAGCCAGCGGGGGGGCTTCTGAGACCCAGTACTTC	CASSLASGGASETQYF
TRBV7-9	TRBD2	many	TRBJ2-3	TGTGCCAGCAGTTCCGCGGGGGGCCAGTTCACAGATACGCAGTATTTT	CASSSAGGQFTDTQYF
TRBV7-9	-	many	TRBJ1-1	TGTGCCAGCAGCTTTGGGACGGCTGAAGCTTTCTTT	CASSFGTAEAFF
TRBV28	TRBD1	many	TRBJ2-7	TGTGCCAGCAGTTCTACAGGGGCCCTCTACGAGCAGTACTTC	CASSSTGALYEQYF
TRBV4-1	-	few	TRBJ1-2	TGCGCCAGCAGCCGAGAAGACCCTGCGAGTAGCTACACCTTC	CASSREDPASSYTF
TRBV20-1	-	many	TRBJ2-3	TGCAGTGCTAGAGATCGGAGTGGCCCAGATACGCAGTATTTT	CSARDRSGPDTQYF
TRBV6-2/TRBV6-3	TRBD1	many	TRBJ1-5	TGTGCCAGCACGACCTTGGGGACAGGGAAGAAGCCCCAGCATTTT	CASTTLGTGKKPQHF
TRBV3-1	-	medium-sized	TRBJ1-3	TGTGCCAGCAGCCCCAGGGGTTTGGGAAACACCATATATTTT	CASSPRGLGNTIYF
TRBV7-8	-	many	TRBJ1-1	TGTGCCAGCAGCTTATACGGGGAGATGAACACTGAAGCTTTCTTT	CASSLYGEMNTEAFF
TRBV10-2	-	-	TRBJ1-1	TGCGCCAGAGTGCCCCCCGGCGCAGGTCGTCCTGAAGCTTTCTTT	CARVPPGAGRPEAFF
TRBV7-9	-	-	TRBJ2-2	TGTGCCAGCAGCCTCATCACCACCGGGGAGCTGTTTTTT	CASSLITTGELFF
TRBV12-3/TRBV12-4	-	-	TRBJ1-5	TGTGCCAGCAGTTTGGGGGGGCCCCAGCATTTT	CASSLGGPQHF
TRBV7-2	TRBD1	once	TRBJ1-1	TGTGCCAGCAGGGGTTTGGACAGGGGTGGTGGGGCTGAAGCTTTCTTT	CASRGLDRGGGAEAFF
TRBV7-9	-	many	TRBJ1-1	TGTGCCAGCAGCCTCACGAATCTAAGGGGGTCGGCTGAAGCTTTCTTT	CASSLTNLRGSAEAFF
TRBV5-1	TRBD1	many	TRBJ1-6	TGCGCCAGCAGCCCACAGGGGCTAGATAATTCACCCCTCCACTTT	CASSPQGLDNSPLHF
TRBV21-1	-	-	TRBJ1-5	TGTGCCAGCAGCAAAGAACGGATTGTAAATCAGCCCCAGCATTTT	CASSKERIVNQPQHF
TRBV10-3	-	-	TRBJ1-6	TGTGCCATCAGTGAGTCAACGTTCAATTCACCCCTCCACTTT	CAISESTFNSPLHF
TRBV15	-	many	TRBJ1-1	TGTGCCACCAGCAGAGGAGGGGCGGGAGACACTGAAGCTTTCTTT	CATSRGGAGDTEAFF
TRBV27	TRBD2	-	TRBJ2-2	TGTGCCAGCAGTTTGGTAGCGGGGTGGGCTTACACCGGGGAGCTGTTTTTT	CASSLVAGWAYTGELFF
TRBV2	TRBD2	once	TRBJ2-4	TGTGCCAGCAAGCTAGCGGACAAAAACATTCAGTACTTC	CASKLADKNIQYF
TRBV5-1	TRBD1	-	TRBJ2-2	TGCGCCAGCAGCCTCCGGACAGGGGGCGACACCGGGGAGCTGTTTTTT	CASSLRTGGDTGELFF
TRBV20-1	-	-	TRBJ2-3	TGCAGTGCTATCCAGGGCTTCACAGATACGCAGTATTTT	CSAIQGFTDTQYF
TRBV5-5	-	many	TRBJ1-1	TGTGCCAGCAGCCCGCCGGGGGCGGACACTGAAGCTTTCTTT	CASSPPGADTEAFF
TRBV28	-	few	TRBJ2-1	TGTGCCAGCAGTGCCCCCTACAATGAGCAGTTCTTC	CASSAPYNEQFF
TRBV7-9	-	few	TRBJ2-3	TGTGCCAGCAGCTTAGGGGGACTCACTCCCACGCAGTATTTT	CASSLGGLTPTQYF